Presented here are 12 T cell receptor beta chains from one specimen sequenced in a study of T-cell reconstitution after alpha-beta-depleted transplantation in children. The TCRbeta library incorporated unique molecular identifiers. In TCRdb, the PCR reads were re-called with MiXCR into one record per CDR3 protein. The table includes about 16,000 distinct CDR3 sequences, roughly 7.8% detected once. The source was PBMCs, mostly from graft donor cells, collected 60 days after TCRalphabeta/CD19-depleted stem cell transplant. The receptor set was obtained from a boy younger than two who had a stem cell transplant for Wiskott-Aldrich syndrome, so the T cells may come from the graft donor.

This clonotype occurred a few times. The rearrangement joins TRBV6-4 to TRBJ2-1; no clear D gene. This CDR3 spans 15 amino acids. The germline V gene has CDR1 MRHNA and CDR2 SNTAGT. V lost 7 bases to trimming and J lost 8 bases, with 21 bases between them. CDR3 loop: CASMSSAITRDEQFF. CDR3 nucleotides: TGTGCCAGCATGTCAAGCGCGATTACCCGCGATGAGCAGTTCTTC.

The table lists this clonotype with many counts. The chain combines TRBV20-1 with TRBJ2-3; D gene uncertain. Trimming cost V 3 bases and J 4 bases, with 14 bases left between them. The CDR3 totals 14 residues. Germline loops: CDR1 DFQATT, CDR2 SNEGSKA (reference sequence). DNA for the CDR3: TGCAGTGCTAGCAAAGACCCGGGTTCAGATACGCAGTATTTT. Translation gives CSASKDPGSDTQYF.

In its sample, this clonotype ranks as medium-sized. The chain carries TRBV13 and TRBJ2-7, with a tentative D call TRBD1 (6 bases). Germline values: CDR1 PRHDT, CDR2 FYEKMQ (reference sequence). This CDR3 spans 14 amino acids. V lost 4 bases and J 6 bases, leaving 16 bases between the germline ends. The CDR3 spells CASSSPDRGAEQYF. The DNA for the CDR3 is TGTGCCAGCAGCTCCCCGGACAGAGGGGCCGAGCAGTACTTC.

This clonotype appeared many times. The chain is built from TRBV6-5 and TRBJ1-1; 8 bases line up with TRBD1. The CDR3 is made up of 13 amino acids. Germline assignment: CDR1 MNHEY and CDR2 SVGAGI. Germline trimming cut 6 bases from V and 5 bases from J; bases unmatched to any gene: 5. As DNA, the CDR3 is TGTGCCAGCAGACACCAGGGGGCGACTGAAGCTTTCTTT. This sequence encodes CASRHQGATEAFF.

This clonotype has only a few counts. The chain couples TRBV6-1 to TRBJ1-2; unclear D gene. Per the germline V gene, CDR1 is MNHNS and CDR2 is SASEGT. Trimming pared 2 bases from V and 6 bases from J, leaving 10 bases between. The CDR3 covers 13 residues. This CDR3 reads CASSELGLDGYTF. DNA of the CDR3: TGTGCCAGCAGTGAACTGGGTTTGGATGGCTACACCTTC.

The V gene is TRBV20-1, the J gene TRBJ2-1; weak D call: TRBD1 (6 bases). The germline V gene encodes CDR1 DFQATT and CDR2 SNEGSKA (reference sequence). V lost 4 bases, J lost 6 bases, and 19 bases lay in between. There are 15 residues in the CDR3. CDR3 nucleotide sequence: TGCAGTGCTATCCCCGGTGCAGGGGAAGGCAATGAGCAGTTCTTC. This encodes CSAIPGAGEGNEQFF.

The chain uses TRBV29-1 and TRBJ2-3; D gene ambiguous. Germline V gene data show CDR1 as SQVTM and CDR2 as ANQGSEA. V was trimmed by 7 bases and J by 0 bases, leaving 11 bases between them. The CDR3 loop spans 13 amino acids. This CDR3 reads CSARTVSTDTQYF. The DNA of the CDR3 is TGCAGCGCTAGGACCGTTAGCACAGATACGCAGTATTTT.

This clonotype was counted ten times or more. The genes are TRBV5-1 and TRBJ2-5, with 11 bases aligning to TRBD2. The germline V gene has CDR1 SGHRS and CDR2 YFSETQ. The CDR3 spans 15 residues. Trimming removed 2 bases from V and 4 bases from J; junction bases left unmatched: 4. CDR3 DNA: TGCGCCAGCAGCTTCACTAGCGGGAGTGGAGAGACCCAGTACTTC. This gives the protein CASSFTSGSGETQYF.

This clonotype is classed as medium-sized. V gene TRBV25-1 combines with J gene TRBJ2-7; D remains unclear. The CDR3 length is 13 residues. CDR1 is MGHDK and CDR2 is SYGVNS in the germline V gene. Trimming pared 1 base from V and 4 bases from J, leaving 8 bases between. The CDR3 region has the DNA TGTGCCAGCAGTGAATGGTCAGAGTACGAGCAGTACTTC. Protein product: CASSEWSEYEQYF.

The sample holds many counts of this clonotype. CDR3 protein: CASSYAGTGGSGANVLTF. The CDR3 region has the DNA TGTGCCAGCAGTTACGCAGGGACAGGGGGCTCTGGGGCCAACGTCCTGACTTTC. The rearrangement joins TRBV6-5 to TRBJ2-6, with 11 positions matching TRBD1. The CDR3 runs to 18 residues. The J segment lost 0 bases and the V segment lost 2 bases, leaving 3 bases of the junction unmatched. The germline V gene has CDR1 MNHEY and CDR2 SVGAGI.

This clonotype showed up just once. The rearrangement uses TRBV4-2 and TRBJ2-2; D call uncertain. This CDR3 is built from 14 residues. Trimming pared 2 bases from V and 0 bases from J, leaving 4 bases between. Per the germline V gene, CDR1 is LGHNA and CDR2 is YNFKEQ. Here the CDR3 reads CASSQTSNTGELFF. The CDR3 DNA is TGTGCCAGCAGCCAAACCTCGAACACCGGGGAGCTGTTTTTT.

There are a few counts of this clonotype. This chain joins TRBV6-5 and TRBJ1-2, with TRBD1 as a possible D gene (6 bases). CDR1 MNHEY and CDR2 SVGAGI come from the germline V gene. This CDR3 is built from 13 residues. Trimming cost V 4 bases and J 2 bases, with 8 bases left between them. CDR3 region: CASSFTGNYGYTF. CDR3 DNA sequence: TGTGCCAGCAGTTTTACAGGGAACTATGGCTACACCTTC.